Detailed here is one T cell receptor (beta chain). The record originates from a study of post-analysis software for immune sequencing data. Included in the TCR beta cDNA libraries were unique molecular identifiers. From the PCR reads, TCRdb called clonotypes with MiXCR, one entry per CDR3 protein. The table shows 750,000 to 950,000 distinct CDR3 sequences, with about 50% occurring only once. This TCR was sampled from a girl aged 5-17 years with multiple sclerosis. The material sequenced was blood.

CDR3 region: CASSFGQGRPRGKNIQYF. Here the CDR3 DNA reads TGCGCCAGCAGCTTCGGACAGGGGAGGCCCAGAGGCAAAAACATTCAGTACTTC. The chain recombines TRBV5-1 with TRBJ2-4; 9 bases are a match to TRBD1. This CDR3 region has 18 residues. V lost 2 bases and J lost 3; bases outside the gene matches: 12. The V gene's germline CDR1 is SGHRS and CDR2 YFSETQ.